One and the same sample provided the 20 T cell receptor beta chains below, sequenced in a study of T cells in Graves' hyperthyroidism and ophthalmopathy. Researchers took RNA transcripts and amplified the TCR beta CDR3 regions from them. With the HTBI primer set, the TCR CDR3 went through a first round of RT-PCR. TCRdb re-called the multiplex PCR reads with MiXCR, one entry per CDR3 protein. The data contain approximately 400,000 distinct CDR3 sequences, 14% to 15% of them singletons. The sequenced sample consisted of blood. The receptors were gathered from a woman in her twenties or thirties with Graves' hyperthyroidism.

There are a few counts of this clonotype. This chain links TRBV29-1 with TRBJ1-1; 8 nucleotides align to TRBD1. The V and J ends lost 4 bases and 3 bases, in that order; junction bases with no gene match: 16. The CDR3 extends over 17 amino acids. CDR1 is SQVTM, CDR2 ANQGSEA, per germline. The CDR3 DNA reads as TGCAGCGTTGTGGGGGGAAAGGACAGGGTCCGGGACACTGAAGCTTTCTTT. Protein sequence: CSVVGGKDRVRDTEAFF.

This clonotype was detected many times. V is TRBV28 and J is TRBJ2-7; D may be TRBD1 (6 bases). Germline CDR1 MDHEN, CDR2 SYDVKM. CDR3 size: 13 residues. Trimming took 8 bases from V and 2 from J, leaving 13 bases between them. CDR3 protein: CASATGPTYEQYF. CDR3 in DNA: TGTGCCAGCGCTACAGGGCCAACCTACGAGCAGTACTTC.

To note about this clonotype: Germline is not matched at one junction end, which may reflect a read error. The chain has TRBV11-1 and TRBJ2-2; TRBD1 matches at 10 bases. This CDR3 has 15 amino acids. CDR1 is SGHAT, CDR2 FQDESV, per germline (reference sequence). CDR3 protein: CANSWDRGNTGELFF. CDR3 DNA: TGTGCCAACAGCTGGGACAGGGGTAACACCGGGGAGCTGTTTTTT.

The chain recombines TRBV6-1 with TRBJ2-5; 11 nucleotides align to TRBD1. Germline lookup yields CDR1 MNHNS and CDR2 SASEGT. This CDR3 contains 14 residues. The J segment lost 4 bases and the V segment lost 11 bases, leaving 9 bases of the junction unmatched. CDR3 sequence (DNA): TGTGCCGGAAGGACAGGGGGCGCGGGAGAGACCCAGTACTTC. As protein: CAGRTGGAGETQYF.

There are a few counts of this clonotype. J is TRBJ1-5 and V is TRBV5-1; D gene unclear. The CDR3 is 16 residues long. V was pared by 9 bases and J by 10 bases, with 29 bases between. Germline V gives CDR1 SGHRS, CDR2 YFSETQ. The CDR3 sequence is CAIPQTVSPTNRPQHF. CDR3 sequence (DNA): TGCGCCATCCCACAGACCGTTAGTCCCACCAATCGACCCCAGCATTTT.

This clonotype was seen a few times. CDR3 sequence: CASRLTGRDDDGYTF. For the CDR3, the DNA is TGTGCCAGCAGACTTACCGGGAGGGACGACGATGGCTACACCTTC. The J gene is TRBJ1-2, the V gene TRBV3-1; a weak D match, TRBD1 (5 bases). Germline assignment: CDR1 LGHDT and CDR2 YNNKEL (reference sequence). V was cut by 6 bases and J by 6 bases, with 20 bases left in between. CDR3 length equals 15 residues. Drawing the rest from reference TRBV3-1 and TRBJ1-2, the complete variable domain is DTAVSQTPKYLVTQMGNDKSIKCEQNLGHDTMYWYKQDSKKFLKIMFSYNNKELIINETVPNRFSPKSPDKAHLNLHINSLELGDSAVYFCASRLTGRDDDGYTFGSGTRLTVV.

This clonotype was recorded many times. V gene TRBV30 combines with J gene TRBJ2-3; 7 positions agree with TRBD1. This CDR3 comprises 16 residues. Losses at the gene ends were 2 bases for V and 2 bases for J; bases not matched to a gene: 10. CDR1 and CDR2 from the germline V gene are GTSNPN and SVGIG (reference sequence). The CDR3 DNA is TGTGCCTGGAGTCGCCCCGGGACAGTCTCCACAGATACGCAGTATTTT. Translating it yields CAWSRPGTVSTDTQYF.

This rearrangement joins TRBV3-1 to TRBJ2-3; a possible D gene is TRBD2 (5 bases). Trimming took 4 bases from V and 5 from J, leaving 10 bases between them. Per germline, CDR1 LGHDT and CDR2 YNNKEL (reference sequence). This CDR3 has 13 residues. The DNA for the CDR3 is TGTGCCAGCAGCCCGGACTCGAGAGATACGCAGTATTTT. Translated: CASSPDSRDTQYF.

The sample holds many counts of this clonotype. The V and J genes are TRBV20-1 and TRBJ2-3, with 15 bases that match TRBD2. CDR1 is DFQATT, CDR2 SNEGSKA, per germline (reference sequence). The CDR3 consists of 15 residues. The junction had 3 bases not matched to a gene; V was cut back by 5 bases and J by 3 bases. CDR3 coding DNA: TGCAGTGCTCCCGGGACTAGCGGGAGGACAGATACGCAGTATTTT. As protein: CSAPGTSGRTDTQYF.

In its sample, this clonotype was seen many times. The chain employs TRBV6-1 and TRBJ2-5; 7 nucleotides line up with TRBD1. Germline CDR1 and CDR2: MNHNS and SASEGT. This CDR3 is 16 amino acids long. J gave up 1 base and V 5 bases, and 10 bases lay outside the gene matches. CDR3 protein: CASSYRRWTGQETQYF. The CDR3 DNA reads as TGTGCCAGCAGTTATCGACGATGGACAGGCCAAGAGACCCAGTACTTC.

The chain employs TRBV3-1 and TRBJ2-4, with TRBD2 matching over 10 bases. Trimming removed 2 bases from V and 6 bases from J; junction bases left unmatched: 7. This CDR3 is built from 16 residues. Germline V CDR1 and CDR2: LGHDT, YNNKEL (reference sequence). The CDR3 protein is CASSQSSGRVRNIQYF. In nucleotides, the CDR3 is TGTGCCAGCAGCCAATCTAGCGGGAGAGTCAGAAACATTCAGTACTTC.

The chain carries TRBV4-2 and TRBJ2-7; the D gene is possibly TRBD1 (5 bases). The germline CDR1 and CDR2 sequences are LGHNA and YNFKEQ. Trimming took off 0 bases at V and 3 bases at J, with 15 bases between the two ends. The CDR3 runs to 16 residues. The CDR3 here is CASSQDYSPGLYEQYF. CDR3 nucleotides: TGTGCCAGCAGCCAAGATTATTCCCCAGGGCTCTACGAGCAGTACTTC.

This clonotype was detected many times. V gene TRBV15 combines with J gene TRBJ2-5; 12 bases line up with TRBD2. The germline gives CDR1 LNHNV, CDR2 YYDKDF (reference sequence). Trimming cost V 0 bases and J 2 bases; bases outside gene matches: 7. The CDR3 totals 18 residues. Here the CDR3 DNA reads TGTGCCACCAGCAGAGATCCCTCCACTAGCGGGAGGCAAGAGACCCAGTACTTC. It codes for CATSRDPSTSGRQETQYF.

The chain couples TRBV27 to TRBJ2-3, with 7 nucleotides matching TRBD1. Germline V gene sequence: CDR1 MNHEY, CDR2 SMNVEV (reference sequence). Unmatched junction bases numbered 5, after V lost 3 bases and J lost 2 bases. CDR3 size: 15 residues. CDR3 loop: CASSFYTGATDTQYF. The CDR3 bases are TGTGCCAGCAGTTTTTATACAGGGGCCACAGATACGCAGTATTTT.

In this sample, this clonotype turned up many times. This sequence joins TRBV2 and TRBJ2-7; D is unresolved. Germline values: CDR1 SNHLY, CDR2 FYNNEI. V gave up 3 bases and J gave up 2 bases, with 11 bases separating them. This CDR3 has 14 residues. This CDR3 reads CASSDVVMAYEQYF. The CDR3 nucleotides read TGTGCCAGCAGTGATGTAGTGATGGCCTACGAGCAGTACTTC.

The sample holds many counts of this clonotype. V gene TRBV30 combines with J gene TRBJ2-7; D is ambiguous. This CDR3 region has 14 residues. Germline CDR1 reads GTSNPN; CDR2 reads SVGIG (reference sequence). Trimming pared 4 bases from V and 5 bases from J, leaving 18 bases between. CDR3 coding DNA: TGTGCCTGGAATGTTAGAGGTCCCTCTAACGAGCAGTACTTC. It yields the protein CAWNVRGPSNEQYF.

The V gene is TRBV7-8, the J gene TRBJ1-2; 7 positions agree with TRBD1. Per germline, CDR1 SGHVS and CDR2 FQNEAQ. The CDR3 length is 14 residues. The V segment lost 1 base and the J segment 4 bases; nucleotides outside the gene matches: 3. The DNA of the CDR3 is TGTGCCAGCAGCTTAGGCCGGACAGGCTATGGCTACACCTTC. Amino acids: CASSLGRTGYGYTF. The full variable domain, with the rest looked up from reference TRBV7-8 and TRBJ1-2, is GAGVSQSPRYKVAKRGQDVALRCDPISGHVSLFWYQQALGQGPEFLTYFQNEAQLDKSGLPSDRFFAERPEGSVSTLKIQRTQQEDSAVYLCASSLGRTGYGYTFGSGTRLTVV.

This clonotype was counted at least ten times. V and J are TRBV20-1 and TRBJ2-7; D possibly corresponds to TRBD2 (6 bases). Germline CDR1 reads DFQATT; CDR2 reads SNEGSKA (reference sequence). This CDR3 region has 15 residues. Trimming removed 4 bases from V and 2 bases from J, with 18 bases in between. The CDR3 DNA reads as TGCAGTGCTATAGCGAGCGGGCTTTTTGCCTACGAGCAGTACTTC. This translates into CSAIASGLFAYEQYF.

In this sample, this clonotype turned up many times. The V call is TRBV28, the J call TRBJ2-1, with D perhaps matching TRBD1 (6 bases). V was cut by 3 bases and J by 5 bases, with 14 bases left in between. The CDR3 covers 15 residues. Germline V gives CDR1 MDHEN, CDR2 SYDVKM. The CDR3 DNA sequence: TGTGCCAGCAGTTTTAGGGGGATCAGTCACAATGAGCAGTTCTTC. This gives the protein CASSFRGISHNEQFF.

This clonotype was detected ten times or more. V is TRBV28 and J is TRBJ2-1, with 13 positions matching TRBD2. This CDR3 has 16 amino acids. CDR1 is MDHEN, CDR2 SYDVKM, per germline. Trimming cost V 2 bases and J 6 bases; bases outside gene matches: 4. The CDR3 spells CASSLVWTSGSNEQFF. CDR3 bases: TGTGCCAGCAGTTTAGTTTGGACTAGCGGGAGCAATGAGCAGTTCTTC.